The T cell receptor beta chain described here comes from a study of blood T cell repertoires in COVID-19. About the research overall: The United States, Italy and Spain supplied acute and convalescent COVID-19 samples.

Participant ages covered roughly 18 to 89 years across approximately 25 US areas. Germline lookup yields CDR1 DFQATT and CDR2 SNEGSKA (reference sequence). The ends lost 3 bases at V and 0 bases at J; junction bases unmatched: 13. The CDR3 covers 20 residues. Original analysis: For nucleated cells, counts were estimated from reference gene primer amplification. Some clones are missing from TCRdb's copy, which holds only in-frame ones; the method was immunoSEQ multiplex PCR. That table is the source of V, J and clone size, and D and trimming were worked out from the DNA. The profile shows 300,000 to 450,000 clones, 88% of them singletons.

The sequenced sample was PBMCs or T cells enriched from blood (not recorded which). The sequence was obtained from a woman in her late teens or twenties who had recovered from COVID-19. This chain joins TRBV20-1 and TRBJ2-1, with TRBD2 identical over 14 bases. The CDR3 coding sequence is TGCAGTGCTAGTTCGCTGCCGACTAGCGGGGGGGTTTACTCCTACAATGAGCAGTTCTTC. It translates to CSASSLPTSGGVYSYNEQFF.